These T cell receptor beta chains were read from a single sample in a study of blood T cell repertoires in COVID-19. Clones were read by immunoSEQ multiplex PCR, and TCRdb kept only the in-frame ones, dropping some. The data hold roughly 160,000 clones, with roughly 88% observed a single time. The sequenced material came from peripheral blood. These receptors originate from a man aged 18 to 30 with acute or convalescent COVID-19. Each CDR3 is given without its conserved first and last residue.

j_gene	v_gene	CDR3aa
TRBJ1-1	TRBV5-1	ASTGGGTEAF
TRBJ1-5	TRBV27	ASTRYGAVGGPQH
TRBJ1-2	TRBV10-3	AISEPQGLGHYGYT
TRBJ1-6	TRBV14	ASSQIPGQGTSPLH
TRBJ1-6	TRBV5-8	ASTDRSSYNSPLH
TRBJ1-1	TRBV7-9	ASRRTAEAF
TRBJ1-5	TRBV6-1	ASSEVYSNQPQH
TRBJ1-2	TRBV27	ASSLDPGYGYT
TRBJ2-1	TRBV9	ASSPRQGAGNEQF
TRBJ2-1	TRBV3-1/TRBV3-2	ASVTQGRDEQF
TRBJ1-3	TRBV2	ASSELDSTSSGNTIY
TRBJ2-2	TRBV14	ASSQVTGELF
TRBJ2-7	TRBV19	ASSIRGQGGYEQY
TRBJ1-2	TRBV7-6	ASSPQGQGDYGYT
TRBJ1-5	TRBV24-1	ATESPNQPQH
TRBJ2-3	TRBV9	ASSGFSGGATDTQY
TRBJ2-2	TRBV5-1	ASSLVEGEGTGELF
TRBJ2-3	TRBV5-1	ASSDTSGGAGTQY
TRBJ2-1	TRBV7-8	ASSPSGTGSYNEQF
TRBJ2-3	TRBV27	ASSYPGGTDTQY